This is a list of T cell receptor beta chains from one sample in a study of cytomegalovirus exposure and HLA in healthy donors. TCRdb's copy holds only in-frame clones and misses some; the assay was immunoSEQ multiplex PCR. The sample comprises 150,000 to 200,000 clones, around 80% of which are singletons, and roughly 1.1% rests with the top ten. What was sequenced was PBMCs. Source of these receptors: a woman in her thirties or forties in good health and CMV-seronegative. Each CDR3 is given with its conserved first and last residue. A D gene is named only where the DNA matches it firmly. Clone size is stated in some rows and not others, as once, few, many or a class when expanded.

DNA: TGTGCCAGTAGCTTAAACAGGGAAGAGACCCAGTACTTC
CDR3: CASSLNREETQYF
size: few
D: NA
J: TRBJ2-5
V: TRBV19

DNA: TGTGCCAGCAGCTTGGCTTCCAAAATGAACGAGCAGTACTTC
CDR3: CASSLASKMNEQYF
size: NA
D: NA
J: TRBJ2-7
V: TRBV11-2

DNA: TGTGCCAGCAGCCCGGACACGTTCGAAGCTTTCTTT
CDR3: CASSPDTFEAFF
size: NA
D: NA
J: TRBJ1-1
V: TRBV4-2

DNA: TGTGCCAGCAGTTTGGACGGGACTAGCGGGTTCACCTACAATGAGCAGTTCTTC
CDR3: CASSLDGTSGFTYNEQFF
size: NA
D: TRBD2
J: TRBJ2-1
V: TRBV27

DNA: TGTGCCAGTACTACAGGACAGCATGGCTACACCTTC
CDR3: CASTTGQHGYTF
size: NA
D: NA
J: TRBJ1-2
V: TRBV2

DNA: TGCGCCAGCAGCCAAGATGTCGTCCTAGCGGTGACAGATACGCAGTATTTT
CDR3: CASSQDVVLAVTDTQYF
size: NA
D: TRBD2
J: TRBJ2-3
V: TRBV4-3

DNA: TGTGCGAAGGGGCTTCCGGTTATTGGGGCCAACGTCCTGACTTTC
CDR3: CAKGLPVIGANVLTF
size: NA
D: NA
J: TRBJ2-6
V: TRBV21-1

DNA: TGTGCCAGCTCACCAAGAGAACAGGGGGCTTACGAGCAGTACTTC
CDR3: CASSPREQGAYEQYF
size: NA
D: TRBD1
J: TRBJ2-7
V: TRBV18

DNA: TGTGCCAGTAGTATTGTGTTGGGACAGGGACAGACCCAGTACTTC
CDR3: CASSIVLGQGQTQYF
size: few
D: TRBD1
J: TRBJ2-5
V: TRBV19

DNA: TGTGCCTGGATTCAGGCAGTTGAAGCTTTCTTT
CDR3: CAWIQAVEAFF
size: NA
D: NA
J: TRBJ1-1
V: TRBV30

DNA: TGTGCCAGCAGCCCCCGGACTAGCGGGAGCTCGGGAGAGACCCAGTACTTC
CDR3: CASSPRTSGSSGETQYF
size: NA
D: TRBD2
J: TRBJ2-5
V: TRBV7-7

DNA: TGTGCCATCTCGGTTACAGGGGGCAACACTGAAGCTTTCTTT
CDR3: CAISVTGGNTEAFF
size: NA
D: TRBD1
J: TRBJ1-1
V: TRBV10-3

DNA: TGCGCCAGGGGGGCAGGGGAAAACACCTTGAGCTCCTACAATGAGCAGTTCTTC
CDR3: CARGAGENTLSSYNEQFF
size: NA
D: NA
J: TRBJ2-1
V: TRBV5-1

DNA: TGTGCCAGCAGCCTTCAGGGTCGCAATCAGCCCCAGCATTTT
CDR3: CASSLQGRNQPQHF
size: NA
D: NA
J: TRBJ1-5
V: TRBV7-9

DNA: TGTGCCAGCAGCTCAACAGGGCGGGGGGAGGAAAAACTGTTTTTT
CDR3: CASSSTGRGEEKLFF
size: NA
D: NA
J: TRBJ1-4
V: TRBV9